Reported below is one TCR beta chain. The CDR3 has 16 amino acids. The ends lost 3 bases at V and 4 bases at J; junction bases unmatched: 10. Germline CDR1 is SGDLS and CDR2 is YYNGEE. The sample belongs to a study of early T cells in non-severe SARS-CoV-2 infection. Looking at the study overall: Sequencing was performed on bulk RNA from unsorted whole blood, leaving chains unpaired.

As part of library construction, unique molecular identifiers were attached to individual cDNA molecules. Each CDR3 protein is one row after TCRdb ran MiXCR on the 5' RACE reads. The sample has about 53,000 distinct CDR3 sequences, 10% to 15% seen once; the top ten hold around 2.6%. The sequencing used whole blood, collected at baseline. This clonotype originated in an adult who was a healthcare worker with PCR-confirmed SARS-CoV-2 infection or an uninfected control (not recorded which). The rearrangement links TRBV9 to TRBJ2-1; 7 nucleotides match TRBD2. The CDR3 DNA reads TGTGCCAGCAGCGCTGGGGACTACCTCGGGTACAATGAGCAGTTCTTC. Encoded protein: CASSAGDYLGYNEQFF.